The present entry profiles one T cell receptor beta chain with its context. Its target is unknown. For the second PCR, which ran for 7 to 11 cycles, a sample-barcoded 5' primer and a J-beta primer mix were used. TCRdb independently ran MiXCR on the 5' RACE reads; one entry per CDR3 protein. This sample has 1.5 million to 2 million distinct CDR3 sequences, with just under 50% found just once. This sample stems from a study of blood T cells in healthy people across ages. The ends were cut back, 0 bases at V and 10 bases at J, with 18 bases in the middle. Germline V gives CDR1 LGHNA, CDR2 YSLEER. CDR3 size: 15 residues. Study-wide results and limits: The CMV status of each donor remained undetermined, and this could have confounded shifts in expanded clonotypes. What prevented conclusive comparison of naive and antigen-experienced cells was that PBMCs were unsorted.

The draw of peripheral blood yielded 8.5 to 10 milliliters from each donor. The receptor was derived from a woman aged 40 to 49 in good health. V gene TRBV4-3 combines with J gene TRBJ1-2; D might be TRBD1 (5 bases). Sequenced input: blood. CDR3 bases: TGCGCCAGCAGCCAAGATGCGGCAGGGTCAAGGGCCTACACCTTC. Amino acids: CASSQDAAGSRAYTF.